This T cell receptor beta chain appears in the sequencing data of a study of Ad26.COV2.S vaccination and SARS-CoV-2 variants. Study-level background: Ad26.COV2.S, an intramuscular injection, was given once or twice 56 days apart. Whole-study findings and limits: For non-spike TCRs, breadth in vaccine recipients resembled that in placebo recipients.

Sequencing used immunoSEQ multiplex PCR; TCRdb keeps in-frame clones, though not all of them. Among 400,000 to 450,000 clones listed, less than 95% were seen once. With 2 bases removed from V and 1 base from J, the gap between germline ends came to 11 bases. Germline CDR1 and CDR2: MGHDK and SYGVNS. The CDR3 loop spans 15 amino acids. Treatment denoted: some 19 received Ad26.COV2.S at low or high dose, single or two shots; several received placebo; per-sample allocation not given. It was on day 63 after the first vaccine or placebo injection that samples were taken. As regards this clone: Antigen specificity is unknown.

The chain is built from TRBV25-1 and TRBJ2-5, with D perhaps given as TRBD1 or TRBD2 (5 bases each). The sequencing used peripheral blood, collected in a trial of Ad26.COV2.S vaccine versus placebo. The sequence was collected from a person aged 18-60 years who received the Ad26.COV2.S COVID-19 vaccine or a placebo. CDR3 sequence (DNA): TGTGCCAGCAGTGAAGGTGGGGGAGCCCAAGAGACCCAGTACTTC. Its translation is CASSEGGGAQETQYF.